A single sample gave rise to the 15 T cell receptor beta chains below, sequenced in a study of T cell clonality in common variable immunodeficiency. TCRdb keeps only in-frame clones here, not all; method: immunoSEQ multiplex PCR. Observed are about 45,000 clones, no singletons, with the top ten taking 8% to 13%. Material for sequencing was peripheral blood mononuclear cells. The receptors shown here come from a person aged 18 to 70 in good health.

Many counts were recorded for this clone. Here the CDR3 reads CSATRTGGRTNEKLFF. The CDR3 bases that were read are TGCAGTGCTACTAGGACAGGGGGCCGCACTAATGAAAAA. V usage is TRBV20-1 and J usage is TRBJ1-4, with TRBD1 matching over 11 bases. The CDR3 end is not reached by the read, which stops 3 residues before it; the germline J gene fills it in. Germline V gene sequence: CDR1 DFQATT, CDR2 SNEGSKA (reference sequence). The junction had 6 bases not matched to a gene; V was cut back by 4 bases and J by 2 bases. The CDR3 totals 16 residues.

Many counts were recorded for this clone. The CDR3 is cut off 3 residues early in the read; its end comes from the germline J gene. The rearrangement joins TRBV20-1 to TRBJ2-1; 9 positions agree with TRBD2. Germline V gene lookup returns CDR1 DFQATT and CDR2 SNEGSKA (reference sequence). The V gene end was trimmed by 0 bases and the J gene end by 0 bases; junction bases not matched to a gene: 6. CDR3 length: 17 amino acids. The DNA read from the CDR3 is TGCAGTGCTAGAGATCCGGCGGGAGGGAACTCCTACAATGAG. Its protein is CSARDPAGGNSYNE. The entire CDR3 protein is CSARDPAGGNSYNEQFF.

There are many counts of this clone. The read stops 3 residues short of the end of the CDR3; the missing end is completed from the germline J gene. The chain is built from TRBV9 and TRBJ1-2; D is possibly TRBD1 (5 bases). The germline CDR1 and CDR2 sequences are SGDLS and YYNGEE. This CDR3 has 14 residues. Trimming took off 4 bases at V and 5 bases at J, with 15 bases between the two ends. This CDR3 reads CASSHRGGGYGYTF. CDR3 DNA, as far as it was read: TGTGCCAGCAGCCATAGGGGTGGAGGGTATGGC.

This clone was detected many times. The read terminates 3 residues before the CDR3 end, so the remaining end is supplied by the germline J gene. This rearrangement joins TRBV7-6 to TRBJ1-2; D not resolved. This CDR3 is 14 amino acids long. Germline V CDR1 and CDR2: SGHVS, FNYEAQ. Trimming stripped 5 bases from V and 3 bases from J, with 13 bases between. The DNA read from the CDR3 is TGTGCCAGCAGCCCCCAAGACGGGTACTATGGC. This codes for CASSPQDGYYG. The full CDR3 reads CASSPQDGYYGYTF.

This clone was observed at least ten times. The read halts 3 residues ahead of the CDR3 end, with the missing end drawn from the germline J gene. The chain joins TRBV6-4 to TRBJ2-1; tentative D call: TRBD1 (5 bases). CDR1 MRHNA and CDR2 SNTAGT come from the germline V gene. CDR3 size: 16 residues. Trimming took 0 bases from V and 1 from J, leaving 10 bases between them. The part of the CDR3 DNA that was read is TGTGCCAGCAGTGACTCAGGGGCGGTTTCCTACAATGAG. The encoded protein is CASSDSGAVSYNE. The full CDR3 sequence reads CASSDSGAVSYNEQFF.

This clone was counted ten times or more. The CDR3 end is not reached by the read, which stops 3 residues before it; the germline J gene fills it in. The genes are TRBV20-1 and TRBJ2-7, with D perhaps matching TRBD1 (6 bases). The CDR3 totals 11 residues. Germline loops: CDR1 DFQATT, CDR2 SNEGSKA (reference sequence). The V and J ends lost 6 bases and 4 bases respectively, with 10 bases between them. The sequenced CDR3 bases are TGCAGTGCCCGAACAGGGTACGAG. The encoded protein is CSARTGYE. The entire CDR3 reads CSARTGYEQYF.

This clone was observed many times. Sequencing ends 3 residues short of the CDR3 end; the germline J gene provides the rest. V is TRBV20-1 and J is TRBJ2-3; TRBD2 matches at 10 bases. Germline V gene data show CDR1 as DFQATT and CDR2 as SNEGSKA (reference sequence). CDR3 length: 15 amino acids. The CDR3: CSARRVAGGPGAQYF. The part of the CDR3 DNA that was read is TGCAGTGCTAGAAGGGTAGCGGGGGGACCAGGGGCG.

This clone was detected ten times or more. The read ends 3 residues early relative to the CDR3; the germline J gene fills the gap. The chain carries TRBV5-4 and TRBJ1-1; possibly TRBD1 for D (5 bases). The CDR3 sequence is 14 residues long. CDR1 is SGHNT, CDR2 YYREEE, per germline (reference sequence). The covered CDR3 bases are TGTGCCAGCAGCTTGGGTAAGGGTCAGGGAAAA. As protein: CASSLGKGQGK. The complete CDR3 sequence is CASSLGKGQGKAFF.

This clone was recorded many times. The read is 3 residues too short to cover the CDR3 end, so that end is filled in from the germline J gene. The chain has TRBV30 and TRBJ1-3; the D is unclear. The V and J ends lost 0 bases and 6 bases respectively, with 18 bases between them. The CDR3 covers 16 residues. Per germline, CDR1 GTSNPN and CDR2 SVGIG (reference sequence). CDR3 bases read: TGTGCCTGGAGTGTACTCCGGGGAAGCAGAGAAAACACC. Its protein product is CAWSVLRGSRENT. The CDR3 in its entirety is CAWSVLRGSRENTIYF.

This clone was picked up many times. From the germline J gene comes the end of the CDR3, since the read stops 3 residues before it. The chain recombines TRBV6-1 with TRBJ1-5; D not certain. Trimming stripped 3 bases from V and 3 bases from J, with 6 bases between. Germline V gives CDR1 MNHNS, CDR2 SASEGT. This CDR3 has 13 residues. The part of the CDR3 DNA that was read is TGTGCCAGCAGTGAGCGGGACAATCAGCCC. Its translation: CASSERDNQP. The full CDR3 protein is CASSERDNQPQHF.

This clone appeared many times. The CDR3 goes on 3 residues after the read ends, and that part is filled in from the germline J gene. The chain employs TRBV7-9 and TRBJ2-7; D may correspond to TRBD1 or TRBD2 (5 bases each). Germline V gene data show CDR1 as SEHNR and CDR2 as FQNEAQ (reference sequence). Deletions cut 1 base from V and 6 bases from J, with 13 bases between. The CDR3 length is 14 residues. CDR3 DNA, as far as it was read: TGTGCCAGCAGCTTAGTGCAGGGTGGAGGCGAG. It yields the protein CASSLVQGGGE. The full CDR3 protein is CASSLVQGGGEQYF.

At least ten counts were recorded for this clone. The read stops 3 residues short of the end of the CDR3; the missing end is completed from the germline J gene. The chain carries TRBV18 and TRBJ2-7; D perhaps matches TRBD2 (6 bases). Trimming left V 4 bases short and J 3 bases short, with 10 bases between. CDR1 and CDR2 from the germline V gene are KGHSH and LQKENI. The CDR3 runs to 13 residues. CDR3 amino acids: CASSRDLDYEQYF. CDR3 bases read: TGTGCCAGCTCACGGGACTTGGACTACGAG.

This clone was detected many times. The read comes to an end 3 residues before the CDR3 does, leaving the germline J gene to fill in the end. The V and J genes are TRBV6-1 and TRBJ2-1; 10 bases match TRBD1. This CDR3 has 14 residues. Trimming cost V 1 base and J 6 bases; bases outside gene matches: 0. CDR1 is MNHNS and CDR2 is SASEGT in the germline V gene. The sequenced part of the CDR3 DNA is TGTGCCAGCAGTGAAGGGACAGGGGGCAATGAG. Protein product: CASSEGTGGNE. The whole CDR3 sequence reads CASSEGTGGNEQFF.

This clone has ten or more counts. Read sequence stops 3 residues before the CDR3 end, and the germline J gene provides the missing end. The gene calls are TRBV30 and TRBJ2-3; D remains unclear. Trimming took 0 bases from V and 4 from J, leaving 11 bases between them. Germline CDR1 GTSNPN, CDR2 SVGIG (reference sequence). The CDR3 totals 14 residues. Partial CDR3 DNA: TGTGCCTGGAGTGTAGGTCCGGGTTCAGATACG. Its protein is CAWSVGPGSDT. The full CDR3 protein reads CAWSVGPGSDTQYF.

There are many counts of this clone. From the germline J gene comes the end of the CDR3, since the read stops 3 residues before it. The chain uses TRBV29-1 and TRBJ2-6; tentatively, D is TRBD1 (7 bases). The V end was cut by 3 bases, the J end by 2 bases, with 14 bases between. The CDR3 sequence is 16 residues long. Germline CDR1 is SQVTM and CDR2 is ANQGSEA. CDR3 bases read: TGCAGCGTTGATTCACAGGGGACTCCTGGGGCCAACGTC. Protein sequence: CSVDSQGTPGANV. The complete CDR3 reads CSVDSQGTPGANVLTF.